Shown below are 25 T cell receptor beta chains from a single sample sequenced in a study of CD8+CD57+ T cells in acquired aplastic anemia. Only patients with CD8+CD57+ cell expansion on flow cytometry were chosen for sequencing. Genomic DNA acted as the template from which TCR beta VDJ combination and CDR3 sequence profiling were carried out. TCRdb passed the reads through MiXCR, listing each CDR3 protein once. The table shows 260,000 or so distinct CDR3 sequences, with more than 45% occurring only once. Sequencing input: sorted CD4+, CD8+, or CD8+CD57+ T cells (not recorded which) from PBMCs. The receptors here all came from a human donor with aplastic anemia.

This clonotype was detected ten times or more. V usage is TRBV12-3 or TRBV12-4 and J usage is TRBJ2-7, with 11 bases fitting TRBD2. V dropped 2 bases and J dropped 3; count of bases not matched to a gene: 6. The CDR3 totals 16 residues. CDR3 DNA: TGTGCCAGCAGTTTATCTGTAGCGGGAGGGCACTACGAGCAGTACTTC. Amino acid sequence: CASSLSVAGGHYEQYF.

Note on this clonotype: A much larger clone differs by one base, so this may be a read error. This rearrangement joins TRBV9 to TRBJ2-1; D gene uncertain. CDR1 SGDLS and CDR2 YYNGEE come from the germline V gene. This CDR3 has 13 residues. The CDR3 sequence is CASSAGLDNEQLF. DNA of the CDR3: TGTGCCAGCAGCGCGGGCCTAGACAATGAGCAGCTCTTC.

To note about this clonotype: The germline gene is not matched at one end of the junction; a read error may be the cause. The chain uses TRBV9 and TRBJ1-2; D is undetermined. Germline lookup yields CDR1 SGDLS and CDR2 YYNGEE. The CDR3 has 14 residues. The DNA of the CDR3 is TGTGCCAGCAGCGTAGGATCCACGGGGAATGGTTACACCTTC. This gives the protein CASSVGSTGNGYTF. Supplemented by reference TRBV9 and TRBJ1-2, the full variable domain reads DSGVTQTPKHLITATGQRVTLRCSPRSGDLSVYWYQQSLDQGLQFLIQYYNGEERAKGNILERFSAQQFPDLHSELNLSSLELGDSALYFCASSVGSTGNGYTFGSGTRLTVV.

At least ten counts were recorded for this clonotype. J is TRBJ2-7 and V is TRBV11-2; a weak D match, TRBD2 (6 bases). V was pared by 6 bases and J by 5 bases, with 20 bases between. The CDR3 consists of 15 residues. Germline assignment: CDR1 SGHAT and CDR2 FQNNGV. CDR3: CASSQEPGPGDEQYF. In nucleotides, the CDR3 is TGTGCCAGCAGTCAGGAACCGGGACCGGGGGACGAGCAGTACTTC.

This rearrangement joins TRBV19 to TRBJ2-1, with TRBD2 identical over 9 bases. Germline CDR1 is LNHDA and CDR2 is SQIVND (reference sequence). This CDR3 has 15 residues. The V gene end was trimmed by 3 bases and the J gene end by 8 bases; junction bases not matched to a gene: 8. CDR3 nucleotides: TGTGCCAGTAGTATCTCTCTAGCGGGACCGGATGAGCAGTTCTTC. Protein product: CASSISLAGPDEQFF.

The count of this clonotype is one. The J gene is TRBJ2-2, the V gene TRBV20-1, with D hard to call. Per germline, CDR1 DFQATT and CDR2 SNEGSKA (reference sequence). This CDR3 is 10 amino acids long. V shed 3 bases and J shed 5 bases, with 1 base lying between them. CDR3: CSARTGELFF. The CDR3 DNA is TGCAGTGCTAGGACCGGGGAGCTGTTTTTT.

Turning to this clonotype: A much bigger clone sits one base away, suggesting this may be a read error. The chain joins TRBV14 to TRBJ2-7; D might be TRBD1 or TRBD2, each matching 6 bases. Trimming removed 4 bases from V and 5 bases from J, with 12 bases in between. The CDR3 has 13 residues. CDR1 is SGHDN and CDR2 is FVKESK in the germline V gene. Written as DNA, the CDR3 is TGTGCCAGCAGCCGAGAGGGGGGCGACGAGCAGTACTTC. Its translation is CASSREGGDEQYF.

In this sample, this clonotype turned up many times. The rearrangement uses TRBV6-1 and TRBJ1-3; possibly TRBD1 for D (6 bases). CDR1 and CDR2 from the germline V gene are MNHNS and SASEGT. There are 16 residues in the CDR3. V shed 7 bases and J shed 3 bases, with 19 bases lying between them. CDR3 nucleotides: TGTGCCAGCACCTCGATAACAGGGAAGGGTGGAAACACCATATATTTT. Protein: CASTSITGKGGNTIYF.

Points on this clonotype: At one boundary the junction diverges from the germline segment, which might be a read error. This sequence joins TRBV12-3 or TRBV12-4 and TRBJ2-7; 13 positions match TRBD2. CDR3 size: 14 residues. In DNA form, the CDR3 reads TGTGCTAGCAGTTCACTAGCGGGGGGGCACGAGCAGTACTTC. Its protein is CASSSLAGGHEQYF.

This clonotype was seen at least ten times. The chain combines TRBV29-1 with TRBJ1-1; D possibly corresponds to TRBD1 (6 bases). The CDR3 has 13 amino acids. CDR1 SQVTM and CDR2 ANQGSEA come from the germline V gene. For the CDR3, the DNA is TGCAGGATCTCGACAGGACTGAACACTGAAGCTTTCTTT. Translation gives CRISTGLNTEAFF.

This chain connects TRBV24-1 to TRBJ2-6, with D tentatively TRBD1 (6 bases). Germline assignment: CDR1 KGHDR and CDR2 SFDVKD. The CDR3 runs to 19 residues. V was trimmed by 2 bases and J by 0 bases, leaving 16 bases between them. CDR3 protein: CATSDSEEGGLSGANVLTF. The CDR3 bases are TGTGCCACCAGTGATTCGGAGGAAGGGGGTCTCTCTGGGGCCAACGTCCTGACTTTC.

This clonotype occurred a few times. This rearrangement joins TRBV9 to TRBJ1-1, with no clear D. V gave up 7 bases and J gave up 0 bases, with 10 bases separating them. From germline, CDR1 is SGDLS and CDR2 YYNGEE. The CDR3 is 13 amino acids. The CDR3: CASSPGMNTEAFF. CDR3 bases: TGTGCCAGCTCACCTGGGATGAACACTGAAGCTTTCTTT.

This clonotype was recorded at least ten times. The V and J genes are TRBV15 and TRBJ2-2; maybe TRBD2 (5 bases). Trimming left V 6 bases short and J 6 bases short, with 11 bases between. The CDR3 runs to 13 residues. CDR1 and CDR2 (germline): LNHNV, YYDKDF (reference sequence). For the CDR3, the DNA is TGTGCCACCAGTTCGGGGTTACCCGGGGAGCTGTTTTTT. Protein: CATSSGLPGELFF.

Many counts were recorded for this clonotype. CDR3 protein: CSVIEYEQYF. CDR3 DNA sequence: TGCAGCGTAATCGAATACGAGCAGTACTTC. The rearrangement links TRBV29-1 to TRBJ2-7; no firm D call. Germline V gene sequence: CDR1 SQVTM, CDR2 ANQGSEA. The V and J ends lost 6 bases and 4 bases respectively, with 7 bases between them. This CDR3 is 10 amino acids long.

About this clonotype itself: A junction end diverges from the germline sequence, so it may reflect a read error. J is TRBJ2-7 and V is TRBV10-1; 7 bases agree with TRBD2. CDR3 length: 15 residues. Germline lookup yields CDR1 WNHNN and CDR2 SYGVQD (reference sequence). Here the CDR3 reads CTSRDPPGRNYEQYF. DNA of the CDR3: TGCACCAGCAGAGATCCCCCCGGGAGGAACTACGAGCAGTACTTC.

Many counts were recorded for this clonotype. V usage is TRBV5-1 and J usage is TRBJ2-7; 7 nucleotides align to TRBD1. V dropped 4 bases and J dropped 3; count of bases not matched to a gene: 16. The CDR3 length is 17 residues. Germline V gene data show CDR1 as SGHRS and CDR2 as YFSETQ. Here the CDR3 reads CASSMADRENRHYEQYF. The DNA of the CDR3 is TGCGCCAGCAGCATGGCTGACAGGGAAAATAGACACTACGAGCAGTACTTC.

Many counts were recorded for this clonotype. CDR3 amino acids: CASSLRPGTDTQYF. For the CDR3, the DNA is TGTGCCAGCAGCTTAAGGCCAGGGACAGATACGCAGTATTTT. J is TRBJ2-3 and V is TRBV7-8; D perhaps matches TRBD1 (5 bases). Trimming shortened V by 2 bases and J by 3 bases, and 9 bases separated the two germline ends. Germline V lookup: CDR1 SGHVS, CDR2 FQNEAQ. There are 14 residues in the CDR3.

The gene calls are TRBV28 and TRBJ1-1; no definite D call. CDR3 length: 14 residues. The V gene lost 1 base and the J gene lost 0 bases, with 6 bases spanning the gap. Germline CDR1 reads MDHEN; CDR2 reads SYDVKM. This chain's CDR3 is CASSLYSMNTEAFF. CDR3 sequence (DNA): TGTGCCAGCAGTTTATACTCAATGAACACTGAAGCTTTCTTT.

This clonotype was detected only once. V is TRBV28 and J is TRBJ2-7; 10 nucleotides line up with TRBD2. The CDR3 contains 15 residues. Germline V gene sequence: CDR1 MDHEN, CDR2 SYDVKM. Germline trimming cut 6 bases from V and 3 bases from J; bases unmatched to any gene: 8. This CDR3 is CASSRTSGSLYEQYF. The CDR3 DNA follows: TGTGCCAGCAGCCGGACTAGCGGTAGTCTCTACGAGCAGTACTTC.

This clonotype was seen repeatedly, ten times or more. The V gene is TRBV20-1, the J gene TRBJ2-7, with no clear D. The ends were cut back, 0 bases at V and 7 bases at J, with 25 bases in the middle. The germline V gene encodes CDR1 DFQATT and CDR2 SNEGSKA (reference sequence). The CDR3 length is 17 residues. The CDR3 reads CSARDSRESLKTREQYF. CDR3 DNA: TGCAGTGCTAGAGATAGCAGAGAGTCGCTGAAAACGAGGGAGCAGTACTTC.

This clonotype was counted at least ten times. CDR3 bases: TGCAGTGCTAGGGGGTCCCGGGACATGGGCACCTATGGCTACACCTTC. Amino acid sequence: CSARGSRDMGTYGYTF. The chain combines TRBV20-1 with TRBJ1-2, with TRBD1 as a possible D gene (6 bases). The CDR3 totals 16 residues. Per germline, CDR1 DFQATT and CDR2 SNEGSKA (reference sequence). V was clipped by 3 bases and J by 4 bases, with 21 bases between them.

This clonotype came up many times. The chain employs TRBV7-9 and TRBJ2-3; TRBD2 agrees at 10 bases. The germline CDR1 and CDR2 sequences are SEHNR and FQNEAQ (reference sequence). The CDR3 sequence is 15 residues long. Trimming at V came to 6 bases and at J to 6 bases, leaving 9 bases not matched to a gene. The CDR3 DNA reads TGTGCCAGCAGGGCGTCTAGCGGGAGCGGGGATACGCAGTATTTT. It encodes CASRASSGSGDTQYF.

This chain links TRBV6-2 or TRBV6-3 with TRBJ2-2; D is uncertain. CDR1 MNHEY and CDR2 SVGEGT come from the germline V gene. This CDR3 is built from 14 residues. V was trimmed by 0 bases and J by 1 base, leaving 3 bases between them. CDR3 nucleotide sequence: TGTGCCAGCAGTTACTCTGGGAACACCGGGGAGCTGTTTTTT. Its translation is CASSYSGNTGELFF.

This rearrangement joins TRBV9 to TRBJ2-1, with TRBD2 matching 10 bases. V dropped 3 bases and J dropped 10; count of bases not matched to a gene: 13. The CDR3 runs 16 residues. Per the germline V gene, CDR1 is SGDLS and CDR2 is YYNGEE. For the CDR3, the DNA is TGTGCCAGCAGCGCCCCTGTAGAGCGGGGGGGCGGGGAGCAGTTCTTC. As protein: CASSAPVERGGGEQFF. The full variable domain, in which reference TRBV9 and TRBJ2-1 provide the parts outside the CDR3, is DSGVTQTPKHLITATGQRVTLRCSPRSGDLSVYWYQQSLDQGLQFLIQYYNGEERAKGNILERFSAQQFPDLHSELNLSSLELGDSALYFCASSAPVERGGGEQFFGPGTRLTVL.

The rearrangement joins TRBV20-1 to TRBJ2-5; 12 bases are a match to TRBD2. Germline CDR1 DFQATT, CDR2 SNEGSKA (reference sequence). The CDR3 runs 18 residues. The ends lost 0 bases at V and 1 base at J; junction bases unmatched: 9. Here the CDR3 DNA reads TGCAGTGCTAGAGATGAGGAGACTAGCGGGGGCCGCCAAGAGACCCAGTACTTC. It is translated as CSARDEETSGGRQETQYF.